This TCR beta chain was captured by sequencing in a study of blood T cell repertoires in COVID-19. Study overall: Samples taken during acute and convalescent COVID-19 were collected in the United States, Italy and Spain.

The age range of participants was about 18 to 95 years, with residence in about two dozen US areas. Categorization into cohorts depended on clinical history that participants reported. Recovered participants had two consecutive negative NP/OP PCR tests, healthcare professional clearance, or symptom resolution. The assay was immunoSEQ multiplex PCR, and TCRdb's table has in-frame clones only and misses some. Here the sample spans 300,000 to 450,000 clones, around 87% being singletons. With 6 bases clipped from V and 7 bases from J, the junction kept 12 bases outside the gene matches. Germline loops: CDR1 ENHRY, CDR2 SYGVKD. CDR3 length equals 14 residues.

The rearrangement uses TRBV10-3 and TRBJ2-7; the match to TRBD1 covers 7 bases. The sequenced sample was PBMCs or T cells enriched from blood (not recorded which). This TCR was recovered from a man aged 30 to 39 who had recovered from COVID-19. The CDR3: CAIRMTGNLDEQYF. The CDR3 region has the DNA TGTGCCATCAGGATGACAGGGAATCTGGATGAGCAGTACTTC.